These 13 T cell receptor beta chains were sequenced from one sample in a study of tumor and adjacent non-tumor tissue in lung cancer. Three rounds of nested PCR, following a modified ARM-PCR protocol, produced the TCRbeta library. TCRdb itself ran the multiplex PCR reads through MiXCR, one entry per CDR3 protein. The table lists roughly 90,000 distinct CDR3 sequences, 76% of them singletons. The template was RNA from unsorted bulk tissue. More than 3 cm separated this lung sample from the edge of the tumor. Sequencing was carried out using distant non-tumor lung tissue. The origin of the receptors is a woman aged 45 to 65 with non-small cell lung cancer.

A remark on this clonotype: Mismatch with germline at one junction end may stem from a read error. The chain has TRBV6-2 or TRBV6-3 and TRBJ2-4; TRBD2 agrees at 8 bases. Germline loops: CDR1 MNHEY, CDR2 SVGEGT. This CDR3 contains 10 residues. CDR3 in amino acids: CVSGRNIQNF. In DNA form, the CDR3 reads TGTGTCAGCGGGAGAAACATTCAGAATTTC.

The chain couples TRBV2 to TRBJ1-6, with 7 bases that match TRBD1. J was trimmed by 6 bases and V by 7 bases; bases with no gene match: 3. Germline loops: CDR1 SNHLY, CDR2 FYNNEI. The CDR3 consists of 13 residues. The CDR3 loop is CASKGQLNSPLHF. Here the CDR3 DNA reads TGTGCCAGCAAGGGACAGCTTAATTCACCCCTCCACTTT.

This clonotype was observed a handful of times. Mismatch with germline at one junction end may stem from a read error. V is TRBV28 and J is TRBJ2-7; 14 bases fit TRBD2. CDR3 length: 18 amino acids. CDR1 is MDHEN and CDR2 is SYDVKM in the germline V gene. CDR3 sequence reads: CASSSLGLAGGSSHEQYF. The CDR3 DNA reads TGTGCCAGCAGTTCCCTCGGACTAGCGGGAGGATCCTCCCACGAGCAGTACTTC. The entire variable domain, with the rest obtained from reference TRBV28 and TRBJ2-7, is as follows: DVKVTQSSRYLVKRTGEKVFLECVQDMDHENMFWYRQDPGLGLRLIYFSYDVKMKEKGDIPEGYSVSREKKERFSLILESASTNQTSMYLCASSSLGLAGGSSHEQYFGPGTRLTVT.

Remarks on this clonotype: At one end, the junction sequence differs from germline, possibly due to a read error. The rearrangement links TRBV5-8 to TRBJ2-2, with 8 bases aligning to TRBD1. The CDR3 has 15 amino acids. The germline V gene encodes CDR1 SGHTS and CDR2 YDEGEE. In DNA form, the CDR3 reads TGTGCCAGCAGCTTGTTGTGGACAGGGACCGGGGAGCTGTCTTTT. This encodes CASSLLWTGTGELSF.

This rearrangement joins TRBV6-5 to TRBJ2-7; weak D call: TRBD1 (5 bases). CDR3 length equals 15 residues. Germline lookup yields CDR1 MNHEY and CDR2 SVGAGI. Trimming pared 6 bases from V and 1 base from J, leaving 16 bases between. The CDR3 is CASRSPQTASYEQYF. Here the CDR3 DNA reads TGTGCCAGCAGATCCCCTCAGACAGCGTCCTACGAGCAGTACTTC.

This clonotype was picked up one time. The junction does not match germline at one end; this may be a read error. V is TRBV10-2 and J is TRBJ2-2; D could derive from TRBD1 or TRBD2 (5 bases each). The germline V gene has CDR1 WSHSY and CDR2 SAAADI. The CDR3 contains 17 residues. CDR3 nucleotides: TGCGCCAGCAGTGAGGGAATGGGACCGCAGAACACCGGAGAGCTGTTTTTT. Translating it yields CASSEGMGPQNTGELFF.

Turning to this clonotype: The junction shows a germline mismatch at one end, possibly a read error. The J gene is TRBJ2-7, the V gene TRBV12-3 or TRBV12-4; 9 positions agree with TRBD1. CDR3 size: 15 residues. CDR3 amino acids: CANSGEQGAIYEQYF. Written as DNA, the CDR3 is TGTGCCAACAGTGGAGAACAGGGGGCAATCTACGAGCAGTACTTC.

V is TRBV11-1 and J is TRBJ2-1; a possible D gene is TRBD2 (5 bases). The V gene lost 5 bases and the J gene lost 12 bases, with 23 bases spanning the gap. Germline V CDR1 and CDR2: SGHAT, FQDESV (reference sequence). This CDR3 region has 15 residues. The CDR3: CASSPTPSAGDGQFF. CDR3 nucleotides: TGTGCCAGCAGCCCTACTCCTTCGGCGGGCGATGGGCAGTTCTTC. The variable domain in full, completed from reference TRBV11-1 and TRBJ2-1, reads EAEVAQSPRYKITEKSQAVAFWCDPISGHATLYWYRQILGQGPELLVQFQDESVVDDSQLPKDRFSAERLKGVDSTLKIQPAELGDSAMYLCASSPTPSAGDGQFFGPGTRLTVL.

The chain couples TRBV11-2 to TRBJ2-7; 8 positions match TRBD2. This CDR3 is built from 17 residues. The junction had 23 bases not matched to a gene; V was cut back by 9 bases and J by 7 bases. In germline, CDR1 is SGHAT, CDR2 FQNNGV. CDR3 sequence reads: CARSPRTIGRALREQYF. CDR3 coding DNA: TGTGCCAGGAGCCCCCGGACTATCGGGAGGGCATTGCGGGAGCAGTACTTC.

Worth noting for this clonotype: At one boundary the junction diverges from the germline segment, which might be a read error. The chain has TRBV12-3 or TRBV12-4 and TRBJ2-6, with D perhaps TRBD1 (5 bases). The CDR3 covers 17 residues. The CDR3 loop is CASSLRLWNSGANVLTF. CDR3 DNA sequence: TGTGCCAGCAGTTTACGCCTGTGGAACTCTGGGGCCAACGTCCTGACATTC.

As concerns this clonotype: The junction shows a germline mismatch at one end, possibly a read error. V is TRBV7-8 and J is TRBJ2-1, with D perhaps matching TRBD2 (7 bases). Germline-derived CDR1 and CDR2 are SGHVS and FQNEAQ. The CDR3 is made up of 14 amino acids. In DNA, the CDR3 is TGTGCCAGCAGCTTTCTGGGGGGGCTAAATGGGCAGTTCTTC. Its protein is CASSFLGGLNGQFF.

This clonotype was observed a few times. A much larger clone differs from this one at a single base, so this may be a read error. The chain couples TRBV7-9 to TRBJ1-4; D is possibly TRBD1 (5 bases). CDR1 SEHNR and CDR2 FQNEAQ come from the germline V gene (reference sequence). Trimming left V 6 bases short and J 7 bases short, with 15 bases between. The CDR3 consists of 14 residues. The CDR3 spells CASRLSQGSEKLFF. CDR3 bases: TGTGCCAGCAGGTTAAGCCAGGGAAGTGAAAAACTGTTTTTT. The variable domain in full, completed from reference TRBV7-9 and TRBJ1-4, reads DTGVSQNPRHKITKRGQNVTFRCDPISEHNRLYWYRQTLGQGPEFLTYFQNEAQLEKSRLLSDRFSAERPKGSFSTLEIQRTEQGDSAMYLCASRLSQGSEKLFFGSGTQLSVL.

The J gene is TRBJ2-7, the V gene TRBV6-5; D perhaps matches TRBD1 (6 bases). This CDR3 has 15 amino acids. The ends were cut back, 0 bases at V and 4 bases at J, with 13 bases in the middle. Germline CDR1 is MNHEY and CDR2 is SVGAGI. The CDR3 spells CASSYSIRGTYEQYF. The DNA of the CDR3 is TGTGCCAGCAGTTACTCGATCAGGGGCACTTACGAGCAGTACTTC.